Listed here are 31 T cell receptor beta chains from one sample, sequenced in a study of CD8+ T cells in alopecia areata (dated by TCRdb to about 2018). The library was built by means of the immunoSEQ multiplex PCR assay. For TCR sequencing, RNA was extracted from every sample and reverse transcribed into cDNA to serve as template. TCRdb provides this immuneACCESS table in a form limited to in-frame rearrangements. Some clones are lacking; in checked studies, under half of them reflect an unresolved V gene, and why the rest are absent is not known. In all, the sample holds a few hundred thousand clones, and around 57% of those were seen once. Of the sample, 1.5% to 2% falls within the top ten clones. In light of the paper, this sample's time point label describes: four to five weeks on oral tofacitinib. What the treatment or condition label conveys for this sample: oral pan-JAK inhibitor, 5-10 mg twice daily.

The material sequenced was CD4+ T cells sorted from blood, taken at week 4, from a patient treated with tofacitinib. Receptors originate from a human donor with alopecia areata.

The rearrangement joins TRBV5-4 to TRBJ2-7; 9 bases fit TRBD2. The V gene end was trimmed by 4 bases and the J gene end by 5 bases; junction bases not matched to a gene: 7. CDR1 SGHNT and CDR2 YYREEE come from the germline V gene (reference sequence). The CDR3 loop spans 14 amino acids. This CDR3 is CASSLAGGADEQYF. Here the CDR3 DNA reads TGTGCCAGCAGCCTGGCGGGGGGGGCCGACGAGCAGTACTTC.

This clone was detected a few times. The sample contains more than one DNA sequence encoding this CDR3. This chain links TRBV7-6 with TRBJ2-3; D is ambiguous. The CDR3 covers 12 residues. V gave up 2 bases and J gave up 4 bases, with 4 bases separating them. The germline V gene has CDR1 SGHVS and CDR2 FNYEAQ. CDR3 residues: CASSLLSDTQYF. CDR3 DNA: TGTGCCAGCAGCTTACTTTCAGATACGCAGTATTTT.

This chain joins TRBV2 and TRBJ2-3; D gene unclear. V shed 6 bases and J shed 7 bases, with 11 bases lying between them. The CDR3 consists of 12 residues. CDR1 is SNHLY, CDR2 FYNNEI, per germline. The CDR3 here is CASSPSGHTQYF. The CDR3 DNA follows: TGTGCCAGCAGCCCATCGGGTCATACGCAGTATTTT.

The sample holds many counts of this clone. Here the CDR3 reads CASSPGAYGYTF. The CDR3 nucleotides are TGTGCCAGTAGTCCAGGGGCCTATGGCTACACCTTC. The chain has TRBV19 and TRBJ1-2; a weak D match, TRBD1 (6 bases). The V gene's germline CDR1 is LNHDA and CDR2 SQIVND (reference sequence). The V end was cut by 5 bases, the J end by 4 bases, with 8 bases between. The CDR3 has 12 amino acids.

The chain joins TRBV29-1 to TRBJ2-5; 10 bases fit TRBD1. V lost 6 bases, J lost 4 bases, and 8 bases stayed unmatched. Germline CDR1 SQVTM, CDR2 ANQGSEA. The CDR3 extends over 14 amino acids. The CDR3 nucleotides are TGCAGCGTCGGACAGGGGGGGTTCGGAGAGACCCAGTACTTC. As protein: CSVGQGGFGETQYF.

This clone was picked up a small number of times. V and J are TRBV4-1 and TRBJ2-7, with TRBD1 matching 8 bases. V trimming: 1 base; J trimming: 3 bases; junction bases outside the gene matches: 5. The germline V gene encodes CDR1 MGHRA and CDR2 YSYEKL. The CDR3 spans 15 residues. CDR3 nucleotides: TGCGCCAGCAGCCAAGTTTATGGACAGGGCTACGAGCAGTACTTC. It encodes CASSQVYGQGYEQYF.

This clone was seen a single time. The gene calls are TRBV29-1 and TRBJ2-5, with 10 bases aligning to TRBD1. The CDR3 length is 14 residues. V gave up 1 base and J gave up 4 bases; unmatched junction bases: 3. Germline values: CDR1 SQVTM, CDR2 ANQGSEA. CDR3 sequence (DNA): TGCAGCGTTGAAGCGACAGGGGGCGGAGAGACCCAGTACTTC. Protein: CSVEATGGGETQYF.

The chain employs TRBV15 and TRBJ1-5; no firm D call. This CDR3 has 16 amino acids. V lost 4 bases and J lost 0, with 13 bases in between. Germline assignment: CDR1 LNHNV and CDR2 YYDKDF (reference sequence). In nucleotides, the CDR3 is TGTGCCACCAGCAAAGAGGTACAGACTAGCAATCAGCCCCAGCATTTT. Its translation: CATSKEVQTSNQPQHF.

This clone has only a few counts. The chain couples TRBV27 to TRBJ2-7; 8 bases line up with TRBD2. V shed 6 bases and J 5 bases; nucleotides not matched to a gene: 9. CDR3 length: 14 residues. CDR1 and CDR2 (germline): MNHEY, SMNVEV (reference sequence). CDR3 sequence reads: CASSAGLVAHEQYF. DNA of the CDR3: TGTGCCAGCAGCGCGGGACTAGTAGCCCACGAGCAGTACTTC.

The CDR3 DNA sequence: TGCAGCGTTGACAGGGTCGGAGAAGCTTTCTTT. Translating it yields CSVDRVGEAFF. This rearrangement joins TRBV29-1 to TRBJ1-1, with D perhaps TRBD1 (5 bases). Germline CDR1 reads SQVTM; CDR2 reads ANQGSEA. The CDR3 is 11 amino acids. Trimming removed 3 bases from V and 8 bases from J, with 10 bases in between.

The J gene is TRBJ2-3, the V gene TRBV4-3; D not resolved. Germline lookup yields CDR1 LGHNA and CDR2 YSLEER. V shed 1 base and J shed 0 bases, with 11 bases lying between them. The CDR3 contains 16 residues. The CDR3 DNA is TGCGCCAGCAGCCAAGGTTCATCATCTAGCACAGATACGCAGTATTTT. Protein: CASSQGSSSSTDTQYF.

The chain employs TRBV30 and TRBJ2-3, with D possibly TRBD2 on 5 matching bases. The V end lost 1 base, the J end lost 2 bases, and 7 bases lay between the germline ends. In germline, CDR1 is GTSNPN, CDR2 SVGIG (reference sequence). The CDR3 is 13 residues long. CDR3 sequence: CAWSEDYTDTQYF. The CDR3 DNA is TGTGCCTGGAGTGAAGACTACACAGATACGCAGTATTTT.

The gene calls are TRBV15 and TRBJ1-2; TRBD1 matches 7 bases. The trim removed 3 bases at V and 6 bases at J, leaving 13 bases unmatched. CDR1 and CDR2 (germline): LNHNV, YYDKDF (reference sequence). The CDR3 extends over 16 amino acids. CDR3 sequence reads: CATSSQGTERRNGYTF. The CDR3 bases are TGTGCCACCAGCAGCCAAGGGACAGAAAGACGTAATGGCTACACCTTC.

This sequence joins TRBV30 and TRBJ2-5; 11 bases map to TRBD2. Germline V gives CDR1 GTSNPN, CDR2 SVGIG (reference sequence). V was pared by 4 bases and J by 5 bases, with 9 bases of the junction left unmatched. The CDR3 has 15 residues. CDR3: CAWKSSGGNLETQYF. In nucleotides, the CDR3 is TGTGCCTGGAAGTCTAGCGGGGGGAATTTGGAGACCCAGTACTTC.

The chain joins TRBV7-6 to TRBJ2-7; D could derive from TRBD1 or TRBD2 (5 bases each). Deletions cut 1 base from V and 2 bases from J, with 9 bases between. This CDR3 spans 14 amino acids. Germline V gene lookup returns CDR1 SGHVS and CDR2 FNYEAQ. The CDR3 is CASSLDTGPYEQYF. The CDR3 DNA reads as TGTGCCAGCAGCTTAGATACGGGACCCTACGAGCAGTACTTC.

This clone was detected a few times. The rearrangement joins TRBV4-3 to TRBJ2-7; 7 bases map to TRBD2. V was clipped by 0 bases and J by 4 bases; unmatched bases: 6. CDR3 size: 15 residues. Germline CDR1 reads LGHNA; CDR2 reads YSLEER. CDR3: CASSQEAGILYEQYF. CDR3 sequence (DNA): TGCGCCAGCAGCCAAGAAGCGGGGATTTTGTACGAGCAGTACTTC.

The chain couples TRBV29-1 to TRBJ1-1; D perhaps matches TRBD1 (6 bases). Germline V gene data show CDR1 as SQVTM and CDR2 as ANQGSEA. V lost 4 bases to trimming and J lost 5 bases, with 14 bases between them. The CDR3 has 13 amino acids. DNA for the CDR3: TGCAGCGTTGTGGGACAAAGTTGGACTGAAGCTTTCTTT. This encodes CSVVGQSWTEAFF.

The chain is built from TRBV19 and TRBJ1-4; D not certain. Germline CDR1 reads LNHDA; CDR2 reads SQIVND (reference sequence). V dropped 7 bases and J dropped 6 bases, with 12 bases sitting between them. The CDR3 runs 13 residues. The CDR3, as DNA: TGTGCCAGTACCGGATACGATGATGAAAAACTGTTTTTT. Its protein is CASTGYDDEKLFF.

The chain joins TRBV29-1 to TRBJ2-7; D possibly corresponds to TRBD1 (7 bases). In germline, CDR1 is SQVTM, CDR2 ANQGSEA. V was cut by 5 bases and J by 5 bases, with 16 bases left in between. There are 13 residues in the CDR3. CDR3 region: CSVQGGTSDEQYF. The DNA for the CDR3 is TGCAGCGTTCAGGGGGGAACGAGCGACGAGCAGTACTTC.

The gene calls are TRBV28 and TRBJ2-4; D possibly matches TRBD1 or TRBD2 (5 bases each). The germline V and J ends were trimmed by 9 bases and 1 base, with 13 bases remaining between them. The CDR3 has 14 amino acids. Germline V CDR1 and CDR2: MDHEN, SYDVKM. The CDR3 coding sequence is TGTGCCAGTTCCCCCGGGGCGGCCAAAAACATTCAGTACTTC. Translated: CASSPGAAKNIQYF.

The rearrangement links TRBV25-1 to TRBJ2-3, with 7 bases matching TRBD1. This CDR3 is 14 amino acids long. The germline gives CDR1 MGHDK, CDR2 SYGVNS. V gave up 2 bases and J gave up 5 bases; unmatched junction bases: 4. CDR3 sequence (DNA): TGTGCCAGCAGTGAACGAGGGGGCCTAGATACGCAGTATTTT. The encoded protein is CASSERGGLDTQYF.

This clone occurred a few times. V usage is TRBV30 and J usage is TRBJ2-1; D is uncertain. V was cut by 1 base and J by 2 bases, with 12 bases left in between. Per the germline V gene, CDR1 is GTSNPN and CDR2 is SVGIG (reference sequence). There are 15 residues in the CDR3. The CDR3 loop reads CAWSASGWPYNEQFF. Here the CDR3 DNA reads TGTGCCTGGAGTGCCTCTGGGTGGCCCTACAATGAGCAGTTCTTC.

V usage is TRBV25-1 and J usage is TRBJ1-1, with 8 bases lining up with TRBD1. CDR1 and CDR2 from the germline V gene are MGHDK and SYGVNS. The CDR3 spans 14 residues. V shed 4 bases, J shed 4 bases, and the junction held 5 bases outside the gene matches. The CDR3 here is CASSGDRGITEAFF. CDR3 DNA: TGTGCCAGCAGTGGAGACAGGGGAATCACTGAAGCTTTCTTT.

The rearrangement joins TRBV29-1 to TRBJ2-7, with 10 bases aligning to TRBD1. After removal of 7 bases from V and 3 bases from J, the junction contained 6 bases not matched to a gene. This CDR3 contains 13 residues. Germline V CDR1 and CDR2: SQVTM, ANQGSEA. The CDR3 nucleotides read TGCAGCGGCGGACAGGGGGGCCACTACGAGCAGTACTTC. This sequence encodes CSGGQGGHYEQYF.

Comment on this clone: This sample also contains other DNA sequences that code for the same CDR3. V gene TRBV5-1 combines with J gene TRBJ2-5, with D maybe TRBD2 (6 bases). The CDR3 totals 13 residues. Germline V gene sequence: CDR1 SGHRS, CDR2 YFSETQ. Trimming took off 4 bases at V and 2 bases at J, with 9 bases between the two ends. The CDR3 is CASSPGVQETQYF. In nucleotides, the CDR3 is TGCGCCAGCAGCCCGGGGGTACAAGAGACCCAGTACTTC.

CDR3 DNA sequence: TGCAGCGTTGCCCCGACAGGGGGGGGGACCGGGGAGCTGTTTTTT. Translated, it gives CSVAPTGGGTGELFF. The genes are TRBV29-1 and TRBJ2-2, with 9 positions matching TRBD1. Germline CDR1 is SQVTM and CDR2 is ANQGSEA. There are 15 residues in the CDR3. J lost 5 bases, V lost 4 bases, and 8 bases had no gene match.

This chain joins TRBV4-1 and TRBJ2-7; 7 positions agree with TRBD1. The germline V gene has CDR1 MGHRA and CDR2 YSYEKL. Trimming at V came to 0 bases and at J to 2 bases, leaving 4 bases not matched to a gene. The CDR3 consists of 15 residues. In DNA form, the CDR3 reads TGCGCCAGCAGCCAAGATTCGGACAGGACCTACGAGCAGTACTTC. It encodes CASSQDSDRTYEQYF.

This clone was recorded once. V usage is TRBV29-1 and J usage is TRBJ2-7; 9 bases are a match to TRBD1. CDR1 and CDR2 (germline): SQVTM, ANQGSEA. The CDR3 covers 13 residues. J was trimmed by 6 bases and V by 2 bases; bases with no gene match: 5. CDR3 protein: CSVEPGQGTEQYF. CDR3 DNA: TGCAGCGTTGAACCGGGACAGGGAACCGAGCAGTACTTC.

The CDR3 reads CASEPSGGYQETQYF. The CDR3 DNA sequence: TGTGCCAGCGAACCTAGCGGGGGGTACCAAGAGACCCAGTACTTC. The rearrangement uses TRBV5-6 and TRBJ2-5; the match to TRBD2 covers 11 bases. The germline CDR1 and CDR2 sequences are SGHDT and YYEEEE. CDR3 length: 15 amino acids. V lost 7 bases to trimming and J lost 0 bases; unmatched junction nucleotides: 5.

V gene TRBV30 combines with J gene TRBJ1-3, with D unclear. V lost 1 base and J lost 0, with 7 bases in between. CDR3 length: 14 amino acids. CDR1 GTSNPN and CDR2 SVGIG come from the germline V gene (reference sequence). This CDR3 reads CAWSGGNSGNTIYF. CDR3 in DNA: TGTGCCTGGAGTGGGGGAAACTCTGGAAACACCATATATTTT.

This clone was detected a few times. The CDR3 region has the DNA TGTGCCAGCAGCTTAGACAGTTATGGCTACACCTTC. Its protein product is CASSLDSYGYTF. The chain links TRBV11-2 to TRBJ1-2, with unresolved D. CDR1 SGHAT and CDR2 FQNNGV come from the germline V gene. The CDR3 sequence is 12 residues long. Trimming pared 0 bases from V and 5 bases from J, leaving 4 bases between.